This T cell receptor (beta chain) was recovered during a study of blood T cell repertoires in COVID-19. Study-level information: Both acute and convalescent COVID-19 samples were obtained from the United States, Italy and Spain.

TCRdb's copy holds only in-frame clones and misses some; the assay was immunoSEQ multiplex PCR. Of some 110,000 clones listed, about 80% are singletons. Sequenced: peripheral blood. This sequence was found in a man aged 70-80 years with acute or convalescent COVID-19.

The chain's CDR3 is CATSDAREGSGGKQYF. CDR3 in DNA: TGTGCCACCAGTGACGCCAGGGAGGGGAGTGGCGGGAAGCAGTACTTC. The chain joins TRBV24-1 to TRBJ2-7, with 7 nucleotides matching TRBD2. J was trimmed by 8 bases and V by 4 bases; bases with no gene match: 16. CDR1 and CDR2 (germline): KGHDR, SFDVKD. The CDR3 is made up of 16 amino acids.